This TCR beta chain was retrieved from a study of human T cells and chemical hapten exposure. As to time point: patch test 2, 6 weeks after DPC sensitization. The treatment here: therapeutic diphenylcyclopropenone sensitization with weekly scalp DPC. Via MiXCR, TCRdb re-called the RACE reads, giving one row per CDR3 protein. Of some 27,000 distinct CDR3 sequences listed, over 9% were seen once; the top ten hold approximately 7%. This TCR was recovered from a man aged 25 to 40 with alopecia areata. Some clones in this sample may be carry-over from other donors' samples. The specimen was whole blood, collected in connection with sensitization to the hapten diphenylcyclopropenone (DPC).

The CDR3 region has the DNA TGCGCCAGCAGCTTGGCACAGGGGGACGCGATGTTTTTT. It codes for CASSLAQGDAMFF. V is TRBV5-1 and J is TRBJ1-4; 8 positions agree with TRBD1. Germline trimming cut 0 bases from V and 15 bases from J; bases unmatched to any gene: 7. Germline-derived CDR1 and CDR2 are SGHRS and YFSETQ. The CDR3 covers 13 residues.